A selection of T cell receptor beta chains follows, all from one sample in a study of Tregs in tolerant kidney transplant recipients. Clones were read by immunoSEQ multiplex PCR, and TCRdb kept only the in-frame ones, dropping some. Of some 70,000 clones in the sample, less than 90% were seen once. The material sequenced was CD4+ T cells from blood. The receptors stem from a human donor in good health. Both conserved end residues are part of each CDR3. Fields, in order: D gene, V gene, clone size, J gene, CDR3 DNA, CDR3 protein. A D gene is named only where the DNA matches it firmly. Some rows mark clone size as missing; the rest say once, few, many or name a class of expanded clone.

D: TRBD1
V: TRBV13
size: -
J: TRBJ2-5
DNA: TGTGCCAGCAGCTTGTTCAGGGGGCAAGAGACCCAGTACTTC
CDR3: CASSLFRGQETQYF

D: -
V: TRBV18
size: -
J: TRBJ2-7
DNA: TGTGCCAGCTCACCACTTGTTTTGGGGCAGACAAGCTCCTACGAGCAGTACTTC
CDR3: CASSPLVLGQTSSYEQYF

D: -
V: TRBV5-1
size: few
J: TRBJ2-1
DNA: TGCGCCAGCAGCGCCAACAGGGCTCCGGGCAATGAGCAGTTCTTC
CDR3: CASSANRAPGNEQFF

D: -
V: TRBV7-2
size: -
J: TRBJ2-2
DNA: TGTGCCAGCACCTTTAAAGGGTTAATCGCGAACACCGGGGAGCTGTTTTTT
CDR3: CASTFKGLIANTGELFF

D: -
V: TRBV5-1
size: once
J: TRBJ1-2
DNA: TGCGCCAGCAGCTTGGCTCCCCCTAATTGGGGCTACACCTTC
CDR3: CASSLAPPNWGYTF

D: -
V: TRBV6-6
size: -
J: TRBJ1-3
DNA: TGTGCCAGCAGTCCCGGGACATCGAGCTCTGGAAACACCATATATTTT
CDR3: CASSPGTSSSGNTIYF

D: -
V: TRBV7-8
size: once
J: TRBJ1-1
DNA: TGTGCCAGCAGCTACCGTAGGGTCACTGAAGCTTTCTTT
CDR3: CASSYRRVTEAFF

D: -
V: TRBV19
size: -
J: TRBJ2-3
DNA: TGTGCCAGTAGTAACGGACTACCTTCTACAGATACGCAGTATTTT
CDR3: CASSNGLPSTDTQYF

D: TRBD1
V: TRBV7-9
size: -
J: TRBJ2-3
DNA: TGTGCCAGCAGCTACAGGGGGCTTCGGACAGATACGCAGTATTTT
CDR3: CASSYRGLRTDTQYF

D: -
V: TRBV7-9
size: -
J: TRBJ2-5
DNA: TGTGCCAGCAGCTCCGGATTACAGGGAGGAGAGACCCAGTACTTC
CDR3: CASSSGLQGGETQYF

D: -
V: TRBV20-1
size: -
J: TRBJ1-2
DNA: TGCAGTGCTAGAACTAACTATGGCTACACCTTC
CDR3: CSARTNYGYTF

D: -
V: TRBV4-2
size: -
J: TRBJ1-2
DNA: TGTGCCAGCAGCCAACTGGGGTTGGATTATGGCTACACCTTC
CDR3: CASSQLGLDYGYTF

D: -
V: TRBV11-3
size: -
J: TRBJ1-2
DNA: TGTGCCAGCAGCTTAGGTACGGGGCCGCCGGGCCATGGCTACACCTTC
CDR3: CASSLGTGPPGHGYTF

D: TRBD1
V: TRBV7-2
size: -
J: TRBJ1-1
DNA: TGTGCCAGCAGCTCCCAAATAGGGACAGCAAACACTGAAGCTTTCTTT
CDR3: CASSSQIGTANTEAFF

D: -
V: TRBV5-6
size: -
J: TRBJ1-2
DNA: TGTGCCAGCAGCTTGCGAAGGATTACCTATGGCTACACCTTC
CDR3: CASSLRRITYGYTF

D: TRBD2
V: TRBV7-2
size: -
J: TRBJ2-1
DNA: TGTGCCAGCAGCCCAACGCCAGGAGCGGGGGGGCCGTATGAGCAGTTCTTC
CDR3: CASSPTPGAGGPYEQFF

D: -
V: TRBV7-9
size: -
J: TRBJ2-2
DNA: TGTGCCAGCTCCCGAGTGGTAGGGTCGGACACCGGGGAGCTGTTTTTT
CDR3: CASSRVVGSDTGELFF

D: -
V: TRBV13
size: -
J: TRBJ1-1
DNA: TGTGCCAGCAGCTTTACCGGGATGAACACTGAAGCTTTCTTT
CDR3: CASSFTGMNTEAFF

D: TRBD1
V: TRBV10-3
size: -
J: TRBJ2-7
DNA: TGTGCCGCCCGGCTGGGGACAGGCTACGAGCAGTACTTC
CDR3: CAARLGTGYEQYF